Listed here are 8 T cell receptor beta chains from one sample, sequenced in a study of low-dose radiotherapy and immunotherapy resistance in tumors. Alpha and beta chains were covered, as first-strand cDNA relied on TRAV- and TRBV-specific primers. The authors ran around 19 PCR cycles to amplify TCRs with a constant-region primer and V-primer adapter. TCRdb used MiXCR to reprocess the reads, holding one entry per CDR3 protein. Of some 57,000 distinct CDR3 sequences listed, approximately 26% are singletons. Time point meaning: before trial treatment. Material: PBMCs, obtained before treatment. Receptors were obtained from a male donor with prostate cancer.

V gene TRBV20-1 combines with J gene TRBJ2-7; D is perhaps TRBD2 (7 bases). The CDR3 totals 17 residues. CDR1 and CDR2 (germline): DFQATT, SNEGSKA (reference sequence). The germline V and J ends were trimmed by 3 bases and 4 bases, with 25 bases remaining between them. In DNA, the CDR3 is TGCAGTGCTAGGGACAGTAGTAGGGGAGGGGCCCGGTACGAGCAGTACTTC. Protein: CSARDSSRGGARYEQYF.

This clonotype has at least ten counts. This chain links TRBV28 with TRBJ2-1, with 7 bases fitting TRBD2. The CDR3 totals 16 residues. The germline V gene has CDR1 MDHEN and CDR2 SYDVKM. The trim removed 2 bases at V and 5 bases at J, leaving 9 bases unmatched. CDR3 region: CASSLASGTANNEQFF. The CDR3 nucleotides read TGTGCCAGCAGTTTAGCCAGCGGGACGGCAAACAATGAGCAGTTCTTC. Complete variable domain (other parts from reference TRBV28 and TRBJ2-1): DVKVTQSSRYLVKRTGEKVFLECVQDMDHENMFWYRQDPGLGLRLIYFSYDVKMKEKGDIPEGYSVSREKKERFSLILESASTNQTSMYLCASSLASGTANNEQFFGPGTRLTVL.

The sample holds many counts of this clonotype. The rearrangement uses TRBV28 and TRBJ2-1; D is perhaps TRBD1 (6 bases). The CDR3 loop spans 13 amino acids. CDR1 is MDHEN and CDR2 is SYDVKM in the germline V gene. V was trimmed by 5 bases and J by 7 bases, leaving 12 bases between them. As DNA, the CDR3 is TGTGCCAGCAGTCCCCGCCAGGGGAATGAGCAGTTCTTC. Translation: CASSPRQGNEQFF.

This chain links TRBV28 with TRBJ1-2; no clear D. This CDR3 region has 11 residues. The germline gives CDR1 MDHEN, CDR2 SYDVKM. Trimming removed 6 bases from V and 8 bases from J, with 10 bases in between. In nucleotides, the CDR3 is TGTGCCAGCAGCGCCGGGGAAGGCTACACCTTC. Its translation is CASSAGEGYTF.

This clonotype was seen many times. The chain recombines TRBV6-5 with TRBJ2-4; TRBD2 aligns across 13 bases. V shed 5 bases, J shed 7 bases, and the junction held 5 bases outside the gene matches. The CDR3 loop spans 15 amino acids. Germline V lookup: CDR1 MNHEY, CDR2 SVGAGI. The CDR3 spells CASSRLAGGGNIQYF. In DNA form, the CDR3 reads TGTGCCAGCAGTCGACTAGCGGGAGGCGGCAACATTCAGTACTTC.

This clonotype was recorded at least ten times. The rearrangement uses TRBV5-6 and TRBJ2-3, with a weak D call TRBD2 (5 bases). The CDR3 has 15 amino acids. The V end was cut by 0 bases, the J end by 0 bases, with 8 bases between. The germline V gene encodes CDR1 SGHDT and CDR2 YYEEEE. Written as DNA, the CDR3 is TGTGCCAGCAGCTTGGGAGGGATTAGCACAGATACGCAGTATTTT. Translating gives CASSLGGISTDTQYF.

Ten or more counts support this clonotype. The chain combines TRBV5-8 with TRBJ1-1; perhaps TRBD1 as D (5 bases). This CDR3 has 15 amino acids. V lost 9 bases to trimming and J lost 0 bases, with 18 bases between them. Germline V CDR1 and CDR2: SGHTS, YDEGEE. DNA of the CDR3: TGTGCCACCAACCGGGGGTCTCGGTTGAACACTGAAGCTTTCTTT. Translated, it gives CATNRGSRLNTEAFF.

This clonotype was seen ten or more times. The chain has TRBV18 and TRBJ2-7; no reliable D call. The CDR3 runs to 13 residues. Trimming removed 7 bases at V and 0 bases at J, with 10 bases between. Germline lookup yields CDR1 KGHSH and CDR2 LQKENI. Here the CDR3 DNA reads TGTGCCAGCTGTTTGAGTGACTCCTACGAGCAGTACTTC. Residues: CASCLSDSYEQYF.